The 11 T cell receptor beta chains presented below share a single source sample, sequenced in a study of shared clonotypes between healthy human individuals. Sequencing was performed with immunoSEQ multiplex PCR; in TCRdb, only in-frame clones are kept and a portion is missing. The table has millions of clones, 90% to 95% seen once; the top ten hold over 0.12%. The sample comprised naive CD4+ T cells sorted from blood. Regarding subset: CD45RA+ positively selected. These receptors all come from a man aged 18 to 35 in good health.

This clone was counted only a few times. This chain links TRBV5-1 with TRBJ2-2, with 7 bases aligning to TRBD2. There are 15 residues in the CDR3. Germline assignment: CDR1 SGHRS and CDR2 YFSETQ. V was clipped by 1 base and J by 7 bases; unmatched bases: 7. CDR3 sequence: CASSLSTGGGGELFF. CDR3 coding DNA: TGCGCCAGCAGCTTGTCCACGGGAGGTGGCGGGGAGCTGTTTTTT.

The rearrangement links TRBV5-1 to TRBJ1-2, with TRBD1 matching over 9 bases. The ends lost 2 bases at V and 1 base at J; junction bases unmatched: 6. The CDR3 is made up of 16 amino acids. CDR1 SGHRS and CDR2 YFSETQ come from the germline V gene. CDR3 DNA: TGCGCCAGCAGCTTAGGCCAGGACAGGGGTAACTATGGCTACACCTTC. Protein product: CASSLGQDRGNYGYTF.

This chain connects TRBV19 to TRBJ1-6; D is perhaps TRBD1 (5 bases). V shed 5 bases and J shed 0 bases, with 17 bases lying between them. The CDR3 totals 18 residues. Germline V gene sequence: CDR1 LNHDA, CDR2 SQIVND (reference sequence). CDR3 coding DNA: TGTGCCAGTAGTCGTGCCTCCCAGGGAAACTCCTATAATTCACCCCTCCACTTT. Translated, it gives CASSRASQGNSYNSPLHF.

The rearrangement joins TRBV27 to TRBJ1-1; D is undetermined. Per germline, CDR1 MNHEY and CDR2 SMNVEV (reference sequence). CDR3 length: 13 residues. The germline V and J ends were trimmed by 0 bases and 7 bases, with 9 bases remaining between them. The CDR3 nucleotides read TGTGCCAGCAGTTTATCGGCGGGCGTTGAAGCTTTCTTT. It encodes CASSLSAGVEAFF.

This chain links TRBV27 with TRBJ2-5; D is uncertain. V lost 7 bases, J lost 2 bases, and 14 bases lay in between. The V gene's germline CDR1 is MNHEY and CDR2 SMNVEV (reference sequence). CDR3 size: 14 residues. CDR3 coding DNA: TGTGCCAGCAAAGTGGGTTGGGAACAAGAGACCCAGTACTTC. Its translation: CASKVGWEQETQYF.

The V call is TRBV7-9, the J call TRBJ2-2, with 9 bases lining up with TRBD2. The ends lost 4 bases at V and 1 base at J; junction bases unmatched: 13. CDR1 and CDR2 from the germline V gene are SEHNR and FQNEAQ (reference sequence). The CDR3 runs 19 residues. CDR3 loop: CASSSPLKETSGNTGELFF. The CDR3 coding sequence is TGTGCCAGCAGCTCCCCGCTCAAGGAGACTAGCGGGAACACCGGGGAGCTGTTTTTT.

The chain combines TRBV6-6 with TRBJ1-5; 9 nucleotides align to TRBD1. Germline-derived CDR1 and CDR2 are MNHNY and SVGAGI (reference sequence). The length of the CDR3 is 15 residues. The V segment lost 5 bases and the J segment 1 base; nucleotides outside the gene matches: 3. CDR3 region: CASSRQGGSNQPQHF. CDR3 coding DNA: TGTGCCAGCAGTCGACAGGGGGGGAGCAATCAGCCCCAGCATTTT.

The chain has TRBV5-5 and TRBJ1-1, with TRBD1 matching over 7 bases. Germline lookup yields CDR1 SGHKS and CDR2 YYEKEE (reference sequence). There are 14 residues in the CDR3. Losses at the gene ends were 4 bases for V and 0 bases for J; bases not matched to a gene: 3. The CDR3 nucleotides are TGTGCCAGCAGCACAGGGGCTATGAACACTGAAGCTTTCTTT. It is translated as CASSTGAMNTEAFF.

V is TRBV6-5 and J is TRBJ1-2; a possible D gene is TRBD1 (5 bases). The V gene lost 6 bases and the J gene lost 0 bases, with 11 bases spanning the gap. The CDR3 contains 14 residues. From germline, CDR1 is MNHEY and CDR2 SVGAGI. The CDR3 sequence is CASSAGSTNYGYTF. CDR3 nucleotides: TGTGCCAGCAGCGCAGGGTCAACTAACTATGGCTACACCTTC.

This chain uses TRBV29-1 with TRBJ1-3; the D gene is possibly TRBD1 (5 bases). Deletions cut 6 bases from V and 3 bases from J, with 6 bases between. The CDR3 spans 11 residues. CDR1 and CDR2 (germline): SQVTM, ANQGSEA. Here the CDR3 DNA reads TGCAGCGTGACAGTTGGAAACACCATATATTTT. This translates into CSVTVGNTIYF.

CDR3 in amino acids: CATSSEEVAVAYNEQFF. The CDR3 nucleotides read TGTGCCACCAGCAGTGAAGAGGTAGCAGTCGCCTACAATGAGCAGTTCTTC. The V and J genes are TRBV15 and TRBJ2-1; no reliable D call. Trimming stripped 3 bases from V and 2 bases from J, with 17 bases between. Germline loops: CDR1 LNHNV, CDR2 YYDKDF (reference sequence). The CDR3 has 17 amino acids.